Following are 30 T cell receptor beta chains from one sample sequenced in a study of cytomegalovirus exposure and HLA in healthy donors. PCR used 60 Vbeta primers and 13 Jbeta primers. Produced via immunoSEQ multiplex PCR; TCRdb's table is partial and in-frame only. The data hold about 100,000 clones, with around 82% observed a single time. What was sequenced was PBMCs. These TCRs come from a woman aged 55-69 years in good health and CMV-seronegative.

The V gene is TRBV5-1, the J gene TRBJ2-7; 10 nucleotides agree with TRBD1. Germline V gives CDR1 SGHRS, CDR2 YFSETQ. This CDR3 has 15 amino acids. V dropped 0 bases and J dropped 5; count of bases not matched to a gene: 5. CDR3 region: CASSLGDRGGNEQYF. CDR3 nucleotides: TGCGCCAGCAGCTTGGGGGACAGGGGAGGGAACGAGCAGTACTTC.

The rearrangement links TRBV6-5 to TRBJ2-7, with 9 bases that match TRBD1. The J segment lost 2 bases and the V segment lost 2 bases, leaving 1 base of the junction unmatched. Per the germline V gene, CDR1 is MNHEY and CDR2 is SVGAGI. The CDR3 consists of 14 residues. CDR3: CASSYGQGTYEQYF. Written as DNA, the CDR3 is TGTGCCAGCAGTTACGGACAGGGGACCTACGAGCAGTACTTC.

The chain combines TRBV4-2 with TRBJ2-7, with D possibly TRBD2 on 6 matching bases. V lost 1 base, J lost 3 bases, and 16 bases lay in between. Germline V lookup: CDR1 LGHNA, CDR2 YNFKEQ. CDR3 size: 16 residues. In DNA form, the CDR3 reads TGTGCCAGCAGCCAAGCCCTTCCCGGAGGGGTCTACGAGCAGTACTTC. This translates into CASSQALPGGVYEQYF.

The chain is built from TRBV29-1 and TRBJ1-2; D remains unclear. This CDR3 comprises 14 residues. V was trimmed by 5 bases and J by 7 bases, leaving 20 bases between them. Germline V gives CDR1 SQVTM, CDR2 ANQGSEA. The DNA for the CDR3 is TGCAGCGTTTATCTGGGGTCATTTGAGGGTGGCTACACCTTC. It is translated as CSVYLGSFEGGYTF.

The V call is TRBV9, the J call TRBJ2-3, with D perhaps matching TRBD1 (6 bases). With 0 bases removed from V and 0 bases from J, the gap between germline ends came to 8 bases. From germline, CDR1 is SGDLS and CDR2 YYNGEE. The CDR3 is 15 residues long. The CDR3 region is CASSVEGDSTDTQYF. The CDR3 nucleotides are TGTGCCAGCAGCGTAGAGGGGGACAGCACAGATACGCAGTATTTT.

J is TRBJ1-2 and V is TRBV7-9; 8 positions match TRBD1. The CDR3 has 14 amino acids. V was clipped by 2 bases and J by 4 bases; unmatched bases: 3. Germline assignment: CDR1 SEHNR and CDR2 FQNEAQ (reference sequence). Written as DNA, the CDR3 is TGTGCCAGCAGCTTAAGCGGACAGGGCTATGGCTACACCTTC. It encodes CASSLSGQGYGYTF.

Written as DNA, the CDR3 is TGTGCCAGCAGCTTAGCAGGGGGACTATCCGCTGAAGCTTTCTTT. Translating gives CASSLAGGLSAEAFF. The chain employs TRBV7-2 and TRBJ1-1; a possible D gene is TRBD1 (6 bases). The CDR3 is 15 residues long. Germline V gives CDR1 SGHTA, CDR2 FQGNSA. The V end lost 0 bases, the J end lost 6 bases, and 14 bases lay between the germline ends.

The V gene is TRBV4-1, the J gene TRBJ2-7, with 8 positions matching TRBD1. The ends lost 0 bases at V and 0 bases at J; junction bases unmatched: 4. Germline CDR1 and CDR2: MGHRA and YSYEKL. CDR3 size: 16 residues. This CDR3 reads CASSQETGGNSYEQYF. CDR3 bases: TGCGCCAGCAGCCAAGAAACAGGGGGAAACTCCTACGAGCAGTACTTC.

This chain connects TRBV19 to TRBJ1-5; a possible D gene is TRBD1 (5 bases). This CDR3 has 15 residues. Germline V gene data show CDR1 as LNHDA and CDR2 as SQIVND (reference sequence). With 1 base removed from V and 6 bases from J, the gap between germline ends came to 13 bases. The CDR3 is CASSIAPGRVQPQHF. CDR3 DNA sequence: TGTGCCAGTAGTATAGCCCCGGGCAGGGTTCAGCCCCAGCATTTT.

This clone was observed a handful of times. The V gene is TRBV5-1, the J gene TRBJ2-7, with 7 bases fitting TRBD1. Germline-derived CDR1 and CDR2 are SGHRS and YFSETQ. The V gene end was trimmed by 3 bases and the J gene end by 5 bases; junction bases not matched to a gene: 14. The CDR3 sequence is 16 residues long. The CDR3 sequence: CASSSGQDRVGHEQYF. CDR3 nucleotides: TGCGCCAGCAGCTCCGGACAAGACAGGGTCGGGCACGAGCAGTACTTC.

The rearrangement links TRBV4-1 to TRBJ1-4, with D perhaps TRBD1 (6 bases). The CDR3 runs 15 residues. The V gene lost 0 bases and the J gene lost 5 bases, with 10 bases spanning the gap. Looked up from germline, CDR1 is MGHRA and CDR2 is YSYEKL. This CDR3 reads CASSQDYTGNEKLFF. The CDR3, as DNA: TGCGCCAGCAGCCAAGATTATACAGGGAATGAAAAACTGTTTTTT.

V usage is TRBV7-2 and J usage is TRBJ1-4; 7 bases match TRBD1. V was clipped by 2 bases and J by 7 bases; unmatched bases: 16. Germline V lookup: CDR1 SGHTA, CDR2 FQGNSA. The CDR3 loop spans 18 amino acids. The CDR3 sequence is CASSLRWTGPSGREKLFF. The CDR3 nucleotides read TGTGCCAGCAGCTTAAGATGGACAGGCCCTTCCGGGCGTGAAAAACTGTTTTTT.

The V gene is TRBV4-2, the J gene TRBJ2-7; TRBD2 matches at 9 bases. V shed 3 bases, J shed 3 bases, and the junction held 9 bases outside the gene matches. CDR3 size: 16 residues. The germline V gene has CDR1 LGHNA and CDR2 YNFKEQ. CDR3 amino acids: CASSHGAAGGLYEQYF. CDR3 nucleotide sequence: TGTGCCAGCAGCCATGGGGCCGCGGGAGGGCTCTACGAGCAGTACTTC.

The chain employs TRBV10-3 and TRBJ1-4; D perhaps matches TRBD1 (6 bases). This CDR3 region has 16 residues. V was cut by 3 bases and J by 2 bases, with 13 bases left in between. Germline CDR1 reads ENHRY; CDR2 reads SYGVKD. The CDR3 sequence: CAISEGGGRTNEKLFF. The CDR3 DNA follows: TGTGCCATCAGTGAAGGGGGGGGTAGGACTAATGAAAAACTGTTTTTT.

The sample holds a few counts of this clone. The CDR3 is CASSSGGSGELFF. Written as DNA, the CDR3 is TGCGCCAGCAGTAGCGGGGGGTCCGGGGAGCTGTTTTTT. The genes are TRBV10-2 and TRBJ2-2; TRBD2 agrees at 9 bases. The CDR3 length is 13 residues. CDR1 WSHSY and CDR2 SAAADI come from the germline V gene. J lost 6 bases, V lost 5 bases, and 1 base had no gene match.

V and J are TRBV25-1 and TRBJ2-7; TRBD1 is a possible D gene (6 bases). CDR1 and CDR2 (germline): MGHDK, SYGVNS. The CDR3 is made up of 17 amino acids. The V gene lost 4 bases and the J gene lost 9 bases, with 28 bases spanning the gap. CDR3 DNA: TGTGCCAGCAGTGGCGCCGCGGCAGGGGTTGACCCCCTACGGCAGTACTTC. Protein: CASSGAAAGVDPLRQYF.

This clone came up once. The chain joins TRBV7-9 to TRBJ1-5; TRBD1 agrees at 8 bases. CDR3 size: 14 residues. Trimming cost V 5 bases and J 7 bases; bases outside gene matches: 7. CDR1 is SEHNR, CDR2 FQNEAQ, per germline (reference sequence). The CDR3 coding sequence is TGTGCCAGCAGCCCCGGACAGGGCTGGCAGCCCCAGCATTTT. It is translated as CASSPGQGWQPQHF.

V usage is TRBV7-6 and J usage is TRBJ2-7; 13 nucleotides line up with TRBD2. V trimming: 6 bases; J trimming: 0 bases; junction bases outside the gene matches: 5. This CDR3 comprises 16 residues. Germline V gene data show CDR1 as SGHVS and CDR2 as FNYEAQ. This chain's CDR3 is CASRSTSGRASYEQYF. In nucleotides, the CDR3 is TGTGCCAGCAGGTCTACTAGCGGGAGGGCCTCCTACGAGCAGTACTTC.

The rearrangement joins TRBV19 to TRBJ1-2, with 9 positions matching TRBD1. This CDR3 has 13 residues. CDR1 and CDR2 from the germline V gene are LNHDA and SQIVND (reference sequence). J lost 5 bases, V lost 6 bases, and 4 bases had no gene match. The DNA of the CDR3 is TGTGCCAGTAGGCCGGACAGGGGTTATGGCTACACCTTC. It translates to CASRPDRGYGYTF.

The CDR3 region is CASSLWSGGINQPQHF. The CDR3 DNA reads TGTGCCAGCAGTTTATGGTCAGGGGGAATCAATCAGCCCCAGCATTTT. The chain joins TRBV27 to TRBJ1-5, with TRBD1 matching over 7 bases. V lost 1 base, J lost 3 bases, and 6 bases stayed unmatched. This CDR3 comprises 16 residues. Germline V gives CDR1 MNHEY, CDR2 SMNVEV (reference sequence).

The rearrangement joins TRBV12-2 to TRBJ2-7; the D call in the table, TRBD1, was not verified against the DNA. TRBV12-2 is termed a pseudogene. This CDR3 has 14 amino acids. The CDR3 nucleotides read TGTGCAAGTCGCTCCACAGGGGGCCAATACGAGCAGTACTTC. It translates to CASRSTGGQYEQYF.

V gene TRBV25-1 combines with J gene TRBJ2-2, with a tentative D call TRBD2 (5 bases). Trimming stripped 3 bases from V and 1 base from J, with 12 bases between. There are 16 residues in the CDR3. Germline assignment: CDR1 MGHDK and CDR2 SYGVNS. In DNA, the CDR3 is TGTGCCAGCAGTGACCGCCGGACTGGGAACACCGGGGAGCTGTTTTTT. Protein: CASSDRRTGNTGELFF.

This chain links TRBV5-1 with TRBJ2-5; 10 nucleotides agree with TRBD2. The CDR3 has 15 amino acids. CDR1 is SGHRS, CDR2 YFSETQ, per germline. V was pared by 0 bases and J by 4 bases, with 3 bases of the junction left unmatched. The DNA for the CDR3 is TGCGCCAGCAGCTTGGACACTAGCGGGGTAGAGACCCAGTACTTC. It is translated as CASSLDTSGVETQYF.

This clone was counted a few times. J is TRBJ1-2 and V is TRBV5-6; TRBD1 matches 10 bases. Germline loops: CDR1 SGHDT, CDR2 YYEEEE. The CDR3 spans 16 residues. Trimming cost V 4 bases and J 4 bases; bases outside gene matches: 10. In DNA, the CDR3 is TGTGCCAGCAGCGCGCGCCGGGACAGGGGCGCCTATGGCTACACCTTC. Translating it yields CASSARRDRGAYGYTF. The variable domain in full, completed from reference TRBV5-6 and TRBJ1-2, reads DAGVTQSPTHLIKTRGQQVTLRCSPKSGHDTVSWYQQALGQGPQFIFQYYEEEERQRGNFPDRFSGHQFPNYSSELNVNALLLGDSALYLCASSARRDRGAYGYTFGSGTRLTVV.

CDR3 coding DNA: TGTGCCAGCAGTTCCGCGGGACAGACCAGGGCAGATACGCAGTATTTT. This encodes CASSSAGQTRADTQYF. The J gene is TRBJ2-3, the V gene TRBV6-5, with a weak D call TRBD1 (7 bases). Germline-derived CDR1 and CDR2 are MNHEY and SVGAGI. The CDR3 runs to 16 residues. V was pared by 4 bases and J by 4 bases, with 18 bases between.

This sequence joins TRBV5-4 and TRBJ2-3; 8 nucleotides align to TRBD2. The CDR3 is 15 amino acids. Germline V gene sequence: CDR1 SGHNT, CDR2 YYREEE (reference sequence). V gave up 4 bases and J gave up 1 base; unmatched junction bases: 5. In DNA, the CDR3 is TGTGCCAGCAGCCGGGAGGGTTGGCGCACAGATACGCAGTATTTT. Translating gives CASSREGWRTDTQYF.

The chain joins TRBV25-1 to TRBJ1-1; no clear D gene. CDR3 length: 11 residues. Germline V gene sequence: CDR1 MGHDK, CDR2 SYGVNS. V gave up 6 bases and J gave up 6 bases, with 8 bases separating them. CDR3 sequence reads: CASRVAAEAFF. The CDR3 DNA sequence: TGTGCCAGCAGGGTTGCGGCTGAAGCTTTCTTT.

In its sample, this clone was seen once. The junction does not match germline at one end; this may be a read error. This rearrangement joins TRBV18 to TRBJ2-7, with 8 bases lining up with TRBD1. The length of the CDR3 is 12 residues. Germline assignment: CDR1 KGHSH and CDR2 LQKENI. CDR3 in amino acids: CASSPVPGTGNF. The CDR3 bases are TGTGCCAGCTCACCGGTCCCCGGGACAGGCAACTTC.

CDR3 sequence reads: CASSRDRVGEQYF. In nucleotides, the CDR3 is TGTGCCAGCAGTAGGGACAGGGTGGGCGAGCAGTACTTC. This sequence joins TRBV6-5 and TRBJ2-7; 9 bases align to TRBD1. Germline V CDR1 and CDR2: MNHEY, SVGAGI. This CDR3 contains 13 residues. V shed 5 bases, J shed 6 bases, and the junction held 5 bases outside the gene matches.

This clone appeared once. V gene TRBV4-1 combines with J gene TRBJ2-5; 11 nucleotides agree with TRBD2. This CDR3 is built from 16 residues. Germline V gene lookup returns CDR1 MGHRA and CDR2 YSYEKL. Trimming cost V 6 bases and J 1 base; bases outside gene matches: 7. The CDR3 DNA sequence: TGCGCCAGCAGACTAACTAGCGGGGGAACCCAAGAGACCCAGTACTTC. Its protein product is CASRLTSGGTQETQYF.